This T cell receptor beta chain was captured by sequencing in a study of a mutant IDH1 vaccine in newly diagnosed glioma. Time point defined: week 35, safety follow-up. It was 300 ug of mutant IDH1 20-mer peptide that made up each vaccine dose, given with topical imiquimod. Notes on this clone: Its antigen remains unknown.

TCRdb's table, derived via immunoSEQ multiplex PCR, lists solely in-frame clones and lacks some. This sample carries 50,000 to 70,000 clones, roughly 68% of them seen once, and the ten largest clones take around 4.5%. CDR3 length: 13 amino acids. Germline loops: CDR1 SNHLY, CDR2 FYNNEI. V lost 5 bases and J lost 3, with 10 bases in between. The origin of this receptor is a man aged 50 or older with glioma. This rearrangement joins TRBV2 to TRBJ1-1; D is uncertain. Sequences were derived from PBMCs, sampled from a glioma patient whose treatment included an IDH1 peptide vaccine. This CDR3 is CASSSTLYTEAFF. For the CDR3, the DNA is TGTGCCAGCAGTTCGACCCTGTACACTGAAGCTTTCTTT.